This T cell receptor (beta chain) was obtained from a study of tumor-infiltrating lymphocytes in primary liver carcinoma. This clonotype was seen repeatedly, ten times or more. For each extraction, RNA and DNA were obtained together from about 19-30 mg of unsorted bulk tissue. Donors underwent surgery for histopathologically diagnosed primary liver carcinoma. Five distinct regions per tumor were sampled. TCR beta cDNA was prepared out of roughly 0.5 ug total RNA by means of a constant-region primer. Employing slightly modified ARM-PCR, three nested multiplex PCR rounds were run, and these gave rise to the TCR beta libraries. A C-beta reverse primer and TRBV1-TRBV30 forward primers served in each of the first two PCR rounds, at about 10 cycles apiece. TCRdb analysed the multiplex PCR reads with MiXCR anew, one entry per CDR3 protein. The sample lists roughly 100,000 distinct CDR3 sequences, approximately 70% occurring once.

Trimming removed 1 base at V and 1 base at J, with 21 bases between. Looked up from germline, CDR1 is SQVTM and CDR2 is ANQGSEA. The CDR3 has 18 residues. The sequencing sample was made of liver tumor tissue from sampling region 2. The sample's subset: tumor region T2, inferior pole. The V gene is TRBV29-1, the J gene TRBJ2-3, with D perhaps TRBD1 (5 bases). The receptor was isolated from a woman aged 60 to 75 with primary liver carcinoma and hepatitis B virus infection. The CDR3 loop is CSVEGVAQGSVGTDTQYF. CDR3 DNA sequence: TGCAGCGTTGAAGGGGTGGCGCAGGGAAGTGTGGGCACAGATACGCAGTATTTT.